Following are 17 T cell receptor beta chains from one sample sequenced in a study of T cell responses to AZD1222 COVID-19 vaccine. Assay used: immunoSEQ multiplex PCR; TCRdb lists only in-frame clones, some missing. The table lists some 8,000 clones, 70% to 90% of them singletons, with less than 9% in the top ten. The specimen comprised peripheral blood, sampled 28 days after the second AZD1222 dose. These receptors came from an adult who received the AZD1222 COVID-19 vaccine.

The chain recombines TRBV24-1 with TRBJ2-7; no reliable D call. Germline V gene data show CDR1 as KGHDR and CDR2 as SFDVKD. This CDR3 is built from 9 residues. The ends were cut back, 8 bases at V and 9 bases at J, with 7 bases in the middle. The CDR3 nucleotides are TGTGCCACCATTGAGAGGCAGTACTTC. This codes for CATIERQYF.

The chain recombines TRBV10-3 with TRBJ2-4; 7 bases align to TRBD1. V shed 5 bases, J shed 9 bases, and the junction held 10 bases outside the gene matches. This CDR3 comprises 14 residues. Germline CDR1 ENHRY, CDR2 SYGVKD. In DNA, the CDR3 is TGTGCCATCAGTCAAACTGGGACAGCTGGCATTCAGTACTTC. It is translated as CAISQTGTAGIQYF.

This clone came up once. The chain has TRBV7-8 and TRBJ1-5, with D unclear. Per germline, CDR1 SGHVS and CDR2 FQNEAQ. This CDR3 comprises 16 residues. Trimming shortened V by 1 base and J by 4 bases, and 14 bases separated the two germline ends. The CDR3 region has the DNA TGTGCCAGCAGCTTAGGAGTCCAACGGAGTAATCAGCCCCAGCATTTT. This translates into CASSLGVQRSNQPQHF. The variable domain in full, with the rest retrieved from reference TRBV7-8 and TRBJ1-5, is GAGVSQSPRYKVAKRGQDVALRCDPISGHVSLFWYQQALGQGPEFLTYFQNEAQLDKSGLPSDRFFAERPEGSVSTLKIQRTQQEDSAVYLCASSLGVQRSNQPQHFGDGTRLSIL.

The chain is built from TRBV4-2 and TRBJ2-1, with 7 bases identical to TRBD2. Trimming cost V 3 bases and J 1 base; bases outside gene matches: 6. The CDR3 runs 16 residues. Germline loops: CDR1 LGHNA, CDR2 YNFKEQ. The CDR3 region is CASSQVGGGSYNEQFF. CDR3 nucleotides: TGTGCCAGCAGCCAGGTCGGCGGGGGATCCTACAATGAGCAGTTCTTC.

The chain employs TRBV5-6 and TRBJ2-1, with a weak D call TRBD2 (6 bases). Per germline, CDR1 SGHDT and CDR2 YYEEEE. V gave up 0 bases and J gave up 7 bases, with 14 bases separating them. The CDR3 totals 15 residues. In DNA, the CDR3 is TGTGCCAGCAGCTTGGTAGATTGGGGAGGTAATGAGCAGTTCTTC. Encoded protein: CASSLVDWGGNEQFF.

The chain uses TRBV28 and TRBJ2-3; 7 bases map to TRBD1. CDR3 length equals 14 residues. Germline CDR1 MDHEN, CDR2 SYDVKM. The ends lost 3 bases at V and 8 bases at J; junction bases unmatched: 8. CDR3 residues: CASSFIGTVSTQYF. The CDR3 DNA reads as TGTGCCAGCAGTTTTATTGGGACAGTTAGTACGCAGTATTTT.

The V gene is TRBV6-2 or TRBV6-3, the J gene TRBJ2-2, with D possibly matching TRBD2 (6 bases). Trimming removed 5 bases at V and 1 base at J, with 11 bases between. This CDR3 comprises 15 residues. Germline V lookup: CDR1 MNHEY, CDR2 SVGEGT. The chain's CDR3 is CASSGLARNTGELFF. For the CDR3, the DNA is TGTGCCAGCAGTGGCCTAGCGAGGAACACCGGGGAGCTGTTTTTT.

This CDR3 is CASSLSGQGVYYEQYF. CDR3 in DNA: TGTGCCAGCAGTTTATCCGGACAGGGGGTGTACTACGAGCAGTACTTC. The chain is built from TRBV27 and TRBJ2-7; TRBD1 matches at 10 bases. Germline V gene sequence: CDR1 MNHEY, CDR2 SMNVEV (reference sequence). This CDR3 comprises 16 residues. The V gene end was trimmed by 0 bases and the J gene end by 3 bases; junction bases not matched to a gene: 5.

The chain combines TRBV19 with TRBJ2-7; possible D gene TRBD2, 6 bases. The CDR3 totals 15 residues. V shed 5 bases and J shed 0 bases, with 14 bases lying between them. Germline V gene lookup returns CDR1 LNHDA and CDR2 SQIVND (reference sequence). The CDR3, as DNA: TGTGCCAGTAGTCTTGGTCCGGGGGACTCCTACGAGCAGTACTTC. Protein: CASSLGPGDSYEQYF.

This clone was found once. The chain links TRBV5-1 to TRBJ2-5; TRBD2 matches 12 bases. CDR3 length: 15 residues. The germline V gene has CDR1 SGHRS and CDR2 YFSETQ. V shed 5 bases and J 4 bases; nucleotides not matched to a gene: 6. The CDR3 loop is CASRAGTSGSETQYF. The DNA of the CDR3 is TGCGCCAGCAGAGCAGGGACTAGCGGGTCAGAGACCCAGTACTTC.

In DNA form, the CDR3 reads TGCGCCAGCAGTCAGTCGATCGAAGGAGCGAACAGGGACCAAGAGACCCAGTACTTC. Its translation: CASSQSIEGANRDQETQYF. The chain combines TRBV23-1 with TRBJ2-5, with a weak D call TRBD1 (6 bases). TRBV23-1 is placed among ORFs of uncertain function. Trimming left V 3 bases short and J 0 bases short, with 23 bases between. This CDR3 contains 19 residues.

CDR3 protein: CASSAWTSTYNEQFF. The CDR3 DNA reads TGTGCCAGCAGCGCATGGACTAGCACCTACAATGAGCAGTTCTTC. The chain recombines TRBV7-2 with TRBJ2-1; 8 nucleotides line up with TRBD2. The CDR3 has 15 amino acids. With 5 bases clipped from V and 2 bases from J, the junction kept 5 bases outside the gene matches. Germline loops: CDR1 SGHTA, CDR2 FQGNSA. The entire variable domain, with the rest obtained from reference TRBV7-2 and TRBJ2-1, is as follows: GAGVSQSPSNKVTEKGKDVELRCDPISGHTALYWYRQSLGQGLEFLIYFQGNSAPDKSGLPSDRFSAERTGGSVSTLTIQRTQQEDSAVYLCASSAWTSTYNEQFFGPGTRLTVL.

V is TRBV7-9 and J is TRBJ1-5; 7 bases line up with TRBD1. The germline V gene encodes CDR1 SEHNR and CDR2 FQNEAQ (reference sequence). This CDR3 has 14 residues. With V trimmed by 5 bases and J by 4 bases, 5 bases remained unmatched. The CDR3 DNA follows: TGTGCCAGCAGCGCAGGGACAGAGAATCAGCCCCAGCATTTT. The encoded protein is CASSAGTENQPQHF.

This chain uses TRBV19 with TRBJ1-2, with a tentative D call TRBD1 (6 bases). Germline-derived CDR1 and CDR2 are LNHDA and SQIVND (reference sequence). This CDR3 has 14 residues. The germline V and J ends were trimmed by 3 bases and 8 bases, with 16 bases remaining between them. The CDR3, as DNA: TGTGCCAGTAGTATCGGTGTAGGACAGATGGGCTACACCTTC. Translated, it gives CASSIGVGQMGYTF. The variable domain in full, completed from reference TRBV19 and TRBJ1-2, reads DGGITQSPKYLFRKEGQNVTLSCEQNLNHDAMYWYRQDPGQGLRLIYYSQIVNDFQKGDIAEGYSVSREKKESFPLTVTSAQKNPTAFYLCASSIGVGQMGYTFGSGTRLTVV.

The chain couples TRBV15 to TRBJ1-2; 8 bases align to TRBD1. This CDR3 is 16 amino acids long. V was pared by 4 bases and J by 8 bases, with 15 bases of the junction left unmatched. CDR1 and CDR2 from the germline V gene are LNHNV and YYDKDF (reference sequence). The CDR3 coding sequence is TGTGCCACCAGCACCTACCGGACAGGGTCCAATTTGGGCTACACCTTC. This codes for CATSTYRTGSNLGYTF.

This clone was detected once. J is TRBJ2-3 and V is TRBV4-3; TRBD2 matches 8 bases. V lost 7 bases, J lost 0 bases, and 3 bases stayed unmatched. The CDR3 is 14 amino acids. Germline assignment: CDR1 LGHNA and CDR2 YSLEER. CDR3 DNA sequence: TGCGCCAGCAATCGGGGGGGCAGCACAGATACGCAGTATTTT. Protein: CASNRGGSTDTQYF.

This clone appeared once. This chain connects TRBV28 to TRBJ1-2; possible D gene TRBD1, 5 bases. The CDR3 is 16 residues long. Germline assignment: CDR1 MDHEN and CDR2 SYDVKM. V gave up 5 bases and J gave up 0 bases, with 16 bases separating them. The CDR3 bases are TGTGCCAGCAGTGGCTTTGGGGACGGCTCTAACTATGGCTACACCTTC. This codes for CASSGFGDGSNYGYTF.